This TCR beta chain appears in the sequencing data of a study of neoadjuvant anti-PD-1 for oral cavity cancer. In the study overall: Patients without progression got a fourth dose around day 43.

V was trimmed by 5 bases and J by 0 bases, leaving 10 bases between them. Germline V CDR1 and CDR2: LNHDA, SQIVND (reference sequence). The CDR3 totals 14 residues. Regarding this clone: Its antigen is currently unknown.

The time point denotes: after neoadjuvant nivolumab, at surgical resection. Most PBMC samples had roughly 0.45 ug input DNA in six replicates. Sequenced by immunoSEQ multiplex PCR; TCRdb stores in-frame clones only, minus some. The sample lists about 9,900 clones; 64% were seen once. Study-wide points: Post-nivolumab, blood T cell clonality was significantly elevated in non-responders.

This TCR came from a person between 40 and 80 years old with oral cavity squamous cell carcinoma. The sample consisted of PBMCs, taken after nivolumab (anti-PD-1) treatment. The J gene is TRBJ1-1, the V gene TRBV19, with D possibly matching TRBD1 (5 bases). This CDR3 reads CASSLGRVNTEAFF. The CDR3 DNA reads TGTGCCAGTAGTTTGGGCAGGGTGAACACTGAAGCTTTCTTT.